Below are 9 T cell receptor beta chains sequenced from a single sample in a study of blood T cell repertoires in COVID-19. The assay was immunoSEQ multiplex PCR, and TCRdb's table has in-frame clones only and misses some. The sample comprises about 200,000 clones, roughly 90% of which are singletons, and roughly 1.6% rests with the top ten. The specimen was peripheral blood. The receptors here all came from a man between 18 and 29 years old with active or convalescent COVID-19.

The J gene is TRBJ1-3, the V gene TRBV5-1; no clear D. V was cut by 4 bases and J by 0 bases, with 8 bases left in between. Germline-derived CDR1 and CDR2 are SGHRS and YFSETQ. The CDR3 is made up of 14 amino acids. CDR3 in DNA: TGCGCCAGCAGCACCACAGCCTCTGGAAACACCATATATTTT. Translating it yields CASSTTASGNTIYF.

This sequence joins TRBV5-1 and TRBJ1-1; the match to TRBD1 covers 7 bases. The germline V gene encodes CDR1 SGHRS and CDR2 YFSETQ. Trimming at V came to 7 bases and at J to 0 bases, leaving 3 bases not matched to a gene. The CDR3 has 13 amino acids. CDR3 DNA: TGCGCCAGCGGGACAGACATGAACACTGAAGCTTTCTTT. This translates into CASGTDMNTEAFF.

The chain carries TRBV7-9 and TRBJ2-1, with TRBD1 as a possible D gene (5 bases). V gave up 5 bases and J gave up 12 bases, with 17 bases separating them. Germline assignment: CDR1 SEHNR and CDR2 FQNEAQ (reference sequence). The CDR3 runs to 13 residues. This CDR3 is CASSPPSGQPQFF. CDR3 coding DNA: TGTGCCAGCAGCCCACCCTCCGGACAACCGCAGTTCTTC.

In its sample, this clone was seen once. The V and J genes are TRBV15 and TRBJ2-3, with D perhaps TRBD1 (5 bases). Trimming stripped 1 base from V and 0 bases from J, with 11 bases between. This CDR3 region has 16 residues. Germline loops: CDR1 LNHNV, CDR2 YYDKDF (reference sequence). Written as DNA, the CDR3 is TGTGCCACCAGCAGAGGTCGGCAGGGAAGCACAGATACGCAGTATTTT. It is translated as CATSRGRQGSTDTQYF.

The chain uses TRBV3-1 (or the pseudogene TRBV3-2) and TRBJ1-4; TRBD1 matches 8 bases. Germline V CDR1 and CDR2: LGHDT, YNNKEL (reference sequence). V shed 6 bases, J shed 8 bases, and the junction held 11 bases outside the gene matches. This CDR3 is 15 amino acids long. The CDR3 loop reads CASRSRDRGGEKLFF. CDR3 nucleotides: TGTGCCAGCAGGTCGAGAGACAGGGGTGGAGAAAAACTGTTTTTT.

The chain carries TRBV19 and TRBJ2-1; 7 bases line up with TRBD2. V gave up 3 bases and J gave up 3 bases; unmatched junction bases: 8. Germline CDR1 is LNHDA and CDR2 is SQIVND (reference sequence). The CDR3 loop spans 16 amino acids. CDR3 loop: CASSISRLANYNEQFF. The CDR3 DNA reads TGTGCCAGTAGTATTTCTCGACTAGCCAACTACAATGAGCAGTTCTTC.

The chain joins TRBV7-9 to TRBJ2-7; TRBD1 agrees at 9 bases. In germline, CDR1 is SEHNR, CDR2 FQNEAQ (reference sequence). V lost 5 bases and J lost 5; bases outside the gene matches: 10. The CDR3 loop spans 15 amino acids. The CDR3 DNA is TGTGCCAGCAGCCAAACGGACAGGGGCGACCACGAGCAGTACTTC. It yields the protein CASSQTDRGDHEQYF.

V gene TRBV19 combines with J gene TRBJ2-5; 9 nucleotides match TRBD1. The V gene's germline CDR1 is LNHDA and CDR2 SQIVND (reference sequence). Trimming at V came to 7 bases and at J to 1 base, leaving 4 bases not matched to a gene. The CDR3 extends over 14 amino acids. CDR3 DNA: TGTGCCAGTAACAGGGGGCGATCCCAAGAGACCCAGTACTTC. Encoded protein: CASNRGRSQETQYF.

The chain joins TRBV30 to TRBJ1-5; tentative D call: TRBD1 (5 bases). CDR1 GTSNPN and CDR2 SVGIG come from the germline V gene (reference sequence). The V and J ends lost 0 bases and 5 bases respectively, with 8 bases between them. The CDR3 is 13 amino acids. CDR3 nucleotides: TGTGCCTGGAGTGTGGCAGGGTATCAGCCCCAGCATTTT. It encodes CAWSVAGYQPQHF.